This TCR beta chain was recovered during a study of OX40 agonist ivuxolimab in advanced cancers. Some background on the complete study: Ivuxolimab was a fully human IgG2 agonistic monoclonal antibody targeting the costimulatory receptor OX40 (CD134). Intravenous ivuxolimab was administered to patients every 2 weeks at six dose levels: 0.01, 0.1, 0.3, 1.5, 3 and 10 mg/kg. Among the 52 dose-escalation patients, 19 had hepatocellular carcinoma, around 15 melanoma, 9 renal cell carcinoma and 9 head and neck cancer. A male proportion of 70% to 90% and a mean age of 60 years, ranging from roughly 23 to 85, were recorded for the dose-escalation cohort. Patients were allowed to have had prior anti-PD-1, anti-PD-L1 or anti-CTLA-4 therapy, and approximately 40% of the dose-escalation patients had been treated with checkpoint inhibitors. Three dose-escalation patients achieved partial responses, one with hepatocellular carcinoma and two with cutaneous melanoma. Peripheral TCRbeta sequencing aimed to test whether ivuxolimab altered TCR sequence diversity and caused clonal T-cell expansion. The paper describes the monotherapy dose-escalation part (N of about 47 patients) of the phase I trial of ivuxolimab.

To sequence the TCRbeta CDR3 region, genomic DNA was isolated from the sorted cells. The immunoSEQ Assay was used for sequencing of TCRbeta CDR3 regions. TCRdb mirrors the immuneACCESS table, restricted to in-frame sequences. Some clones are absent from its copies; in checked studies, under half trace to an unresolved V gene, and the reason for the others is unknown. Here the sample has tens of thousands of clones; around 90% occur a single time. The ten largest clones capture 11% of the sample. In regard to this clone: The specificity of this receptor is unknown. Base quality data are lacking; no much larger clone is found one base away.

V is reduced by 3 bases and J by 0 bases, leaving a spacing of 6 bases between them. CDR1 SGHDN and CDR2 FVKESK are derived from the germline V gene. Inclusive of the bounding cysteine and phenylalanine, the CDR3 is 13 residues long. The DNA shown is the 39-base CDR3, in frame from base 1. The trial excluded patients who had a history of autoimmune disease or were on systemic immunosuppression. In every dose cohort, peripheral blood was drawn for TCR sequencing at baseline, cycle 4 day 1, and cycle 7 day 1. Samples came from an open-label, multicenter, first-in-human phase I dose-escalation trial of ivuxolimab. The trial enrolled adults with locally advanced or metastatic head and neck squamous cell, hepatocellular, melanoma or renal cell carcinoma. Before TCR sequencing, CD4+ and CD8+ T cells were separately sorted from peripheral blood. Paper-wide results and their limitations: In partial responders in the 0.1-3.0 mg/kg groups, normalized peripheral clonal expansion was found to be among the lowest, especially among CD8+ T cells. After ivuxolimab, more expanded clones were found on average in CD8+ T cells than in CD4+ T cells. Clonal expansion of both CD4+ and CD8+ blood T cells was observed from baseline to week 6 at doses 0.1 to 3.0 mg/kg. Low levels of normalized T-cell clonal expansion were also seen in some patients who did not respond. Which antigens the clonally expanded peripheral T cells were specific for was not determined.

The chain was built from TRBV14 and TRBJ2-7, with no reliable assignment of the D segment. The input for sequencing was CD4+ or CD8+ T cells sorted from blood, taken in a trial of the OX40 agonist ivuxolimab. The sequence was collected from an adult with an advanced solid tumor such as melanoma, head and neck, liver or kidney cancer. In nucleotide form, the sequence is TGTGCCAGCAGCCAGTCCCACTCCTACGAGCAGTACTTC. Its translation is CASSQSHSYEQYF.